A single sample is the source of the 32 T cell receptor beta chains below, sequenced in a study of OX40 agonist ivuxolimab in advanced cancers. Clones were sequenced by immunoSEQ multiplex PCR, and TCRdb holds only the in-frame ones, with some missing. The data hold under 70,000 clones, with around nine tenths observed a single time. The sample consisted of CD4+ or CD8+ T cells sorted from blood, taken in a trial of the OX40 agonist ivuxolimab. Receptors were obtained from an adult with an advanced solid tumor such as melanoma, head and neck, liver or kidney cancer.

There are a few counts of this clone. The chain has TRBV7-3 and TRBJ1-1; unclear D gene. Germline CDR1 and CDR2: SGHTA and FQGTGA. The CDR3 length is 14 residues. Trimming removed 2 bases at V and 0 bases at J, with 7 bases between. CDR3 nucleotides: TGTGCCAGCAGCTTACTAGGAGTGAACACTGAAGCTTTCTTT. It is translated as CASSLLGVNTEAFF.

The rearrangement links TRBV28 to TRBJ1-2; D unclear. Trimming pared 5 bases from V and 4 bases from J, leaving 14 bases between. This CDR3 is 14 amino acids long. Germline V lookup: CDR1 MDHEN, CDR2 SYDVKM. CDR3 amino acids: CASSQTPGGYGYTF. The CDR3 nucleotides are TGTGCCAGCAGTCAGACCCCGGGAGGCTATGGCTACACCTTC.

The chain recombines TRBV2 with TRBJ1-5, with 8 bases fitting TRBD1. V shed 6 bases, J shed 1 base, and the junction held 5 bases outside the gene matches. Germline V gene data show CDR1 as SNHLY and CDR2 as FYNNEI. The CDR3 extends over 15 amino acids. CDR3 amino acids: CASSLGQASNQPQHF. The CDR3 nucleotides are TGTGCCAGCAGCTTGGGACAGGCGAGCAATCAGCCCCAGCATTTT.

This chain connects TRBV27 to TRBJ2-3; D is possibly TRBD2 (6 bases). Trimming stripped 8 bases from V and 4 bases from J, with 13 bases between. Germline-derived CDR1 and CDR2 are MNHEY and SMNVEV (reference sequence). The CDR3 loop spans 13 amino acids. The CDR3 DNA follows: TGTGCCAGCGGTCTCACGGGGGCAGATACGCAGTATTTT. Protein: CASGLTGADTQYF.

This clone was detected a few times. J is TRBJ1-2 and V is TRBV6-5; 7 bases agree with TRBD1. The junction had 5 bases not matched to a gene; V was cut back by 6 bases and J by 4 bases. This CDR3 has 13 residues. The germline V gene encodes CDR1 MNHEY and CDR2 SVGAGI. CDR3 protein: CASSKQGFYGYTF. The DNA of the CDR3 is TGTGCCAGCAGCAAACAGGGGTTCTATGGCTACACCTTC.

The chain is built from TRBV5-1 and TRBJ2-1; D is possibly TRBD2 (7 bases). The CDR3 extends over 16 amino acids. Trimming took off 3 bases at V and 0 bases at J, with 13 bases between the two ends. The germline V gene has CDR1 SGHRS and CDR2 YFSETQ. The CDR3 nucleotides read TGCGCCAGCAGCTCGGCTGGGGGGGCCTCCTACAATGAGCAGTTCTTC. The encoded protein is CASSSAGGASYNEQFF.

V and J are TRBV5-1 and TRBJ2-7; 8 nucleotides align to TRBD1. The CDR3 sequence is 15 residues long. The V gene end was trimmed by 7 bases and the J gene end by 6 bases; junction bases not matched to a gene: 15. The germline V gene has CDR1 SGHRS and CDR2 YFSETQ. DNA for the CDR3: TGCGCCAGCGGCATTGACAGGGGAATAAGTAGCGAGCAGTACTTC. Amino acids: CASGIDRGISSEQYF.

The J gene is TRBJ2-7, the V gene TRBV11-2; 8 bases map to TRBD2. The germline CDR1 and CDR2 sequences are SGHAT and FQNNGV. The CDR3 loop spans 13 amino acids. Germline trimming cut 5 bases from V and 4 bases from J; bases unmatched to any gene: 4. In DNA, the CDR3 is TGTGCCAGCAGCGTAAGCGGGAGTTACGAGCAGTACTTC. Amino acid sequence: CASSVSGSYEQYF.

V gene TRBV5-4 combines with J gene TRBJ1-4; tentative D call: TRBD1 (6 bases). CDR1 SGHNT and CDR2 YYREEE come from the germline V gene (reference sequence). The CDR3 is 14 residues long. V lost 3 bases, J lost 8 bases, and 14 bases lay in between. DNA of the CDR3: TGTGCCAGCAGCTCGTACCGGACAGACGAAAAACTGTTTTTT. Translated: CASSSYRTDEKLFF.

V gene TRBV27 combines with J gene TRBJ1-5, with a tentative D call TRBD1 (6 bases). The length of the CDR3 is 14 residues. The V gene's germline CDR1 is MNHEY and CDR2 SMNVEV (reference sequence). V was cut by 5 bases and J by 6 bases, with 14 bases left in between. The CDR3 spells CASSPGGGSQPQHF. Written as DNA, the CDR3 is TGTGCCAGCAGTCCCGGAGGGGGTAGTCAGCCCCAGCATTTT.

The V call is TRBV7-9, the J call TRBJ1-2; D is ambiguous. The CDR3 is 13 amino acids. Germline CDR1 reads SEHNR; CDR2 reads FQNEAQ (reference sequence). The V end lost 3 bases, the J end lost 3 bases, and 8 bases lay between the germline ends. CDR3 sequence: CASSFRIDYGYTF. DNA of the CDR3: TGTGCCAGCAGCTTCAGGATAGACTATGGCTACACCTTC.

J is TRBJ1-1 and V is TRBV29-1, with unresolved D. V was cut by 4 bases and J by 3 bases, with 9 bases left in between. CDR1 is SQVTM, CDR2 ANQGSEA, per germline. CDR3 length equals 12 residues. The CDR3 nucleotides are TGCAGCGTTGTAGAGAGGGACACTGAAGCTTTCTTT. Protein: CSVVERDTEAFF.

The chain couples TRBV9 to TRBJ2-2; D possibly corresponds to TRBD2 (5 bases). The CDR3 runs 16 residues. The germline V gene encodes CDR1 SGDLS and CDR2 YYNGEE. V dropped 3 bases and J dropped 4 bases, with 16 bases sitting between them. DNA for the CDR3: TGTGCCAGCAGCGCTCCTGGCCAGGCGGGCACCGGGGAGCTGTTTTTT. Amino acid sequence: CASSAPGQAGTGELFF.

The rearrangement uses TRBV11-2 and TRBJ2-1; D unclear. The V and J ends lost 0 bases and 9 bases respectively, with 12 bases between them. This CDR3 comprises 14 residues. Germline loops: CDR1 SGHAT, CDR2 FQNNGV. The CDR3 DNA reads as TGTGCCAGCAGCTTAGAGACGGGCTCTGGTGAGCAGTTCTTC. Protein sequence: CASSLETGSGEQFF.

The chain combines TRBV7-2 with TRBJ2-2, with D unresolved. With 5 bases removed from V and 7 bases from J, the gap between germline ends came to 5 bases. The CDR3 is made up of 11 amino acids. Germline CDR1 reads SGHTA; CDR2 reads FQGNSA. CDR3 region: CASSPNGELFF. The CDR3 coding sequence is TGTGCCAGCAGCCCTAACGGGGAGCTGTTTTTT.

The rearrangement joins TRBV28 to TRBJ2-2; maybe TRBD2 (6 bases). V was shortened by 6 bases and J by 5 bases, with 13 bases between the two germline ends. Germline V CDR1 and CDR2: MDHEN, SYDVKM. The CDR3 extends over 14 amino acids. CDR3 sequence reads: CASRSGSRTGELFF. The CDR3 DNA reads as TGTGCCAGCAGAAGCGGGTCCCGTACCGGGGAGCTGTTTTTT. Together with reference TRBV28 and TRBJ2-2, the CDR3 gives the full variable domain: DVKVTQSSRYLVKRTGEKVFLECVQDMDHENMFWYRQDPGLGLRLIYFSYDVKMKEKGDIPEGYSVSREKKERFSLILESASTNQTSMYLCASRSGSRTGELFFGEGSRLTVL.

CDR3 in DNA: TGTGCCAGCAGCTCCCCCATAAGGCCGTGGTCTGGGGCCAACGTCCTGACTTTC. Encoded protein: CASSSPIRPWSGANVLTF. The chain employs TRBV5-6 and TRBJ2-6; D gene unclear. Trimming left V 3 bases short and J 1 base short, with 17 bases between. Germline-derived CDR1 and CDR2 are SGHDT and YYEEEE. CDR3 size: 18 residues.

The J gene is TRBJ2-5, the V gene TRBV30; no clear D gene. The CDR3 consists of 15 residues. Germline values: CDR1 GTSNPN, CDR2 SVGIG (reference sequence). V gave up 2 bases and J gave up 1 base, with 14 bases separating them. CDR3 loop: CAWSPESSFQETQYF. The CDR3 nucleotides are TGTGCCTGGAGTCCCGAGAGCTCCTTCCAAGAGACCCAGTACTTC.

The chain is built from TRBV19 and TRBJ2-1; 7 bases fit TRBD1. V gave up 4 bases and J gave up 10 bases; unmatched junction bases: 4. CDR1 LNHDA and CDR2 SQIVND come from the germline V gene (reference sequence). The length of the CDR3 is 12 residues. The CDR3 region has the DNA TGTGCCAGTAGTAGGACAGGTCTAGAGCAGTTCTTC. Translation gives CASSRTGLEQFF.

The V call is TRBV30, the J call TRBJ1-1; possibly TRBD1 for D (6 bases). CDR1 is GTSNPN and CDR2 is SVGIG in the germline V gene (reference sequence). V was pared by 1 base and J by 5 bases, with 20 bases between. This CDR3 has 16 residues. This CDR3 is CAWSAHRVWWGTEAFF. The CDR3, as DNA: TGTGCCTGGAGTGCCCACAGGGTTTGGTGGGGGACTGAAGCTTTCTTT.

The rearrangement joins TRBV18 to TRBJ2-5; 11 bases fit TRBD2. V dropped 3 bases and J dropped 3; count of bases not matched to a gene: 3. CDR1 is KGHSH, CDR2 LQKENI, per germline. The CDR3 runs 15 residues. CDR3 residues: CASSPSLAGEETQYF. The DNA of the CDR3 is TGTGCCAGCTCACCCTCACTAGCGGGAGAAGAGACCCAGTACTTC.

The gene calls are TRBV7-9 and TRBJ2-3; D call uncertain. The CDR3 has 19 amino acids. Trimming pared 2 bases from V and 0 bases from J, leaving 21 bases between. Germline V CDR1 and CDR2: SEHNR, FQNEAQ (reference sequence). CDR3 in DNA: TGTGCCAGCAGCTTAAGCACTCAGCTGGGTGGATCTAGCACAGATACGCAGTATTTT. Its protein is CASSLSTQLGGSSTDTQYF.

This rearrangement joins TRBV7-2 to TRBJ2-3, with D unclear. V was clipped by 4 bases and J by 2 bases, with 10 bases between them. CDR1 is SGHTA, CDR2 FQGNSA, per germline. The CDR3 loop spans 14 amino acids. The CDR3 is CASSSRLLTDTQYF. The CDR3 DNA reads TGTGCCAGCAGCTCCAGACTCCTCACAGATACGCAGTATTTT.

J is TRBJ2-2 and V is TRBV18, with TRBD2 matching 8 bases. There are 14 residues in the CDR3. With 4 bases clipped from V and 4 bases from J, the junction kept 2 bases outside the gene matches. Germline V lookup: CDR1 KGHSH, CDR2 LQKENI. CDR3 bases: TGTGCCAGCTCACTTGCGGGAGGCACCGGGGAGCTGTTTTTT. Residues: CASSLAGGTGELFF.

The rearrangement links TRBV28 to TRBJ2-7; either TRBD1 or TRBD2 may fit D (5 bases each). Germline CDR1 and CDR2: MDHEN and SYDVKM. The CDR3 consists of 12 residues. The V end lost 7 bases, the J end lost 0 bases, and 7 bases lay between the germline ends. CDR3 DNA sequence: TGTGCCAGCAAGGGGAGCTCCTACGAGCAGTACTTC. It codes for CASKGSSYEQYF.

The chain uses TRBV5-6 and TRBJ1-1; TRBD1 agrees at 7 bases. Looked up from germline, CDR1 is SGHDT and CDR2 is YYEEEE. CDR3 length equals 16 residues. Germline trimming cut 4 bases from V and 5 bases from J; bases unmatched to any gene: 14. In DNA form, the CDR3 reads TGTGCCAGCAGCCGATTAGACAGGGACAAGGGGACTGAAGCTTTCTTT. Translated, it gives CASSRLDRDKGTEAFF.

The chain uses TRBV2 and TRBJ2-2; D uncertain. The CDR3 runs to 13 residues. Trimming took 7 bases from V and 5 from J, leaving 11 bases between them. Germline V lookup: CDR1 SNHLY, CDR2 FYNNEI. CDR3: CASNYAATGELFF. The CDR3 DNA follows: TGTGCCAGCAATTACGCGGCAACCGGGGAGCTGTTTTTT.

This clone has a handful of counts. The CDR3 DNA reads TGTGCCAGCCTACCCAGGGGAAGGAACACTGAAGCTTTCTTT. It encodes CASLPRGRNTEAFF. The V gene is TRBV19, the J gene TRBJ1-1, with D maybe TRBD1 (6 bases). The CDR3 length is 14 residues. Looked up from germline, CDR1 is LNHDA and CDR2 is SQIVND (reference sequence). V was trimmed by 9 bases and J by 1 base, leaving 15 bases between them.

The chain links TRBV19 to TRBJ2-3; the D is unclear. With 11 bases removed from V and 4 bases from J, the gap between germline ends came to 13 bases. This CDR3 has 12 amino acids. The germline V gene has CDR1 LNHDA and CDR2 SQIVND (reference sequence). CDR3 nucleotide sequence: TGTGCCGCCGGACCCTTCGCAGATACGCAGTATTTT. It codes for CAAGPFADTQYF.

The CDR3 DNA reads as TGTGCCAGCAGGCGGGAGGAAAGTGAGCAGTTCTTC. Translated: CASRREESEQFF. The chain employs TRBV25-1 and TRBJ2-1, with 8 positions matching TRBD2. CDR1 is MGHDK and CDR2 is SYGVNS in the germline V gene. With V trimmed by 6 bases and J by 9 bases, 4 bases remained unmatched. This CDR3 spans 12 amino acids.

The CDR3 DNA follows: TGTGCCAGCAGCTTAGTGGCTAACCAAGAGACCCAGTACTTC. Amino acids: CASSLVANQETQYF. V gene TRBV7-8 combines with J gene TRBJ2-5; D not certain. Germline CDR1 reads SGHVS; CDR2 reads FQNEAQ. With 1 base removed from V and 0 bases from J, the gap between germline ends came to 6 bases. The CDR3 has 14 amino acids.

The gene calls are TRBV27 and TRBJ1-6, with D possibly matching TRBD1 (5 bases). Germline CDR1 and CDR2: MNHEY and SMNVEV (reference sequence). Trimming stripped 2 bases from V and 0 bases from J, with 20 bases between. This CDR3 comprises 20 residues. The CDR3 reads CASSLERDRARSSYNSPLHF. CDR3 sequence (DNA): TGTGCCAGCAGTTTAGAGCGCGACAGAGCACGGAGCTCCTATAATTCACCCCTCCACTTT.